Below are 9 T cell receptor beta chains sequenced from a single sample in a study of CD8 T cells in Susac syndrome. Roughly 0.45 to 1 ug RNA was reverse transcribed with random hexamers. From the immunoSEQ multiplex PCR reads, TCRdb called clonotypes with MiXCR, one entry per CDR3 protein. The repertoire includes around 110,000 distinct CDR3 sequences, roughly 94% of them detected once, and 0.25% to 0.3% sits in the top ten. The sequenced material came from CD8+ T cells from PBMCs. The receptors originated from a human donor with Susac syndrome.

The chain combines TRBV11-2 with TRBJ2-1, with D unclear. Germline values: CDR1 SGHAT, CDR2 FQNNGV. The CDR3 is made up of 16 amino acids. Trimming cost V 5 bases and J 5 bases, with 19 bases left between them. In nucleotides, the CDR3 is TGTGCCAGCAGCCAAACCGGGCCGGGCCGAAACAATGAGCAGTTCTTC. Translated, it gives CASSQTGPGRNNEQFF.

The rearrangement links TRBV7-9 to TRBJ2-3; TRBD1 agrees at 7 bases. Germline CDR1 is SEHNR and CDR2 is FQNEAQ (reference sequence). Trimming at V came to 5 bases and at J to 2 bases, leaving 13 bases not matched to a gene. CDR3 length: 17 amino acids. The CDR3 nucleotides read TGTGCCAGCAGCGCCGGGACAGCCCTCTTACTCACAGATACGCAGTATTTT. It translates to CASSAGTALLLTDTQYF.

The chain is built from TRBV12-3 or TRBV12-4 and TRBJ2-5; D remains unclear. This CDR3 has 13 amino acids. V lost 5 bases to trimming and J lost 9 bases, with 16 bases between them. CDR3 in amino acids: CASSPGLLAAQYF. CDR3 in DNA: TGTGCCAGCAGTCCCGGGCTCCTGGCGGCCCAGTACTTC.

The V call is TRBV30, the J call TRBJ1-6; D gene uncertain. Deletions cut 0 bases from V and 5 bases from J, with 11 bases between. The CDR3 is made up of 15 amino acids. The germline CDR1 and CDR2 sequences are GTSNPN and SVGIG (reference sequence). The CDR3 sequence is CAWSVKGIDNSPLHF. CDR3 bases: TGTGCCTGGAGTGTAAAAGGGATCGATAATTCACCCCTCCACTTT.

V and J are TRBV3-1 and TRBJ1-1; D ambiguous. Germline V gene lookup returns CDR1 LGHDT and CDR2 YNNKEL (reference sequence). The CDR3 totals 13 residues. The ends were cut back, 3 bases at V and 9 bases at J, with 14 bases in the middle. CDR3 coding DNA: TGTGCCAGCAGCCATTTGGCGGACCCGCAAGCTTTCTTT. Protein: CASSHLADPQAFF. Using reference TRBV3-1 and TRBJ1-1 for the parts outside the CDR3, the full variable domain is DTAVSQTPKYLVTQMGNDKSIKCEQNLGHDTMYWYKQDSKKFLKIMFSYNNKELIINETVPNRFSPKSPDKAHLNLHINSLELGDSAVYFCASSHLADPQAFFGQGTRLTVV.

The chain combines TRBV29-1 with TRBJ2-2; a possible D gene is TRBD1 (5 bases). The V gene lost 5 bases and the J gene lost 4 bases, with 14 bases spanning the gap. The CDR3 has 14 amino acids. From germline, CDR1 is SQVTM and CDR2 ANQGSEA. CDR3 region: CSVQFGASTGELFF. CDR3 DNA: TGCAGCGTTCAATTTGGGGCATCCACCGGGGAGCTGTTTTTT.

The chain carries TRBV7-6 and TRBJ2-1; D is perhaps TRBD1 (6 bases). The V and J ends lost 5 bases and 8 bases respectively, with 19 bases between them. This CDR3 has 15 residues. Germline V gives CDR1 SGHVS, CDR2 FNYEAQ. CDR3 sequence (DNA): TGTGCCAGCAGCCCGGCCGACTCCGAGGGGGATGAGCAGTTCTTC. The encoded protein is CASSPADSEGDEQFF. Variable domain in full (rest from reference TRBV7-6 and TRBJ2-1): GAGVSQSPRYKVTKRGQDVALRCDPISGHVSLYWYRQALGQGPEFLTYFNYEAQQDKSGLPNDRFSAERPEGSISTLTIQRTEQRDSAMYRCASSPADSEGDEQFFGPGTRLTVL.

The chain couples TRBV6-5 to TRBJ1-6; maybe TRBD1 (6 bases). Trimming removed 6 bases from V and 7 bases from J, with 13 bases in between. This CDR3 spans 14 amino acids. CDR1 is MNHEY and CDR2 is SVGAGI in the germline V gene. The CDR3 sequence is CASRQQGGNSPLHF. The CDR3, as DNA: TGTGCCAGCAGACAACAGGGAGGGAATTCACCCCTCCACTTT.

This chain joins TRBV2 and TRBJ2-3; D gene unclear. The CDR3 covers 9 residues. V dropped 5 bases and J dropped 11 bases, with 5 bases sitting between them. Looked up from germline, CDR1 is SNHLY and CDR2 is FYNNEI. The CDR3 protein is CASSPRQYF. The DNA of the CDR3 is TGTGCCAGCAGTCCTCGGCAGTATTTT.